This T cell receptor (beta chain) was recovered during a study of blood T cells in healthy people across ages. Trimming shortened V by 6 bases and J by 0 bases, and 12 bases separated the two germline ends. In germline, CDR1 is MNHNY, CDR2 SVGAGI (reference sequence). The CDR3 totals 15 residues. Alongside a J-beta primer mix, a sample-barcoded 5' primer served in a second PCR lasting about 7 to 12 cycles. Using its own MiXCR run on the 5' RACE reads, TCRdb lists one record per CDR3 protein. The repertoire holds 850,000 to 1,000,000 distinct CDR3 sequences, with around 48% as singletons. V is TRBV6-6 and J is TRBJ2-4; unclear D gene. The sample was blood. This clonotype was sampled from a man younger than 45 in good health. CDR3 sequence: CASRAEQLAKNIQYF. Here the CDR3 DNA reads TGTGCCAGCAGGGCCGAGCAGTTAGCCAAAAACATTCAGTACTTC.